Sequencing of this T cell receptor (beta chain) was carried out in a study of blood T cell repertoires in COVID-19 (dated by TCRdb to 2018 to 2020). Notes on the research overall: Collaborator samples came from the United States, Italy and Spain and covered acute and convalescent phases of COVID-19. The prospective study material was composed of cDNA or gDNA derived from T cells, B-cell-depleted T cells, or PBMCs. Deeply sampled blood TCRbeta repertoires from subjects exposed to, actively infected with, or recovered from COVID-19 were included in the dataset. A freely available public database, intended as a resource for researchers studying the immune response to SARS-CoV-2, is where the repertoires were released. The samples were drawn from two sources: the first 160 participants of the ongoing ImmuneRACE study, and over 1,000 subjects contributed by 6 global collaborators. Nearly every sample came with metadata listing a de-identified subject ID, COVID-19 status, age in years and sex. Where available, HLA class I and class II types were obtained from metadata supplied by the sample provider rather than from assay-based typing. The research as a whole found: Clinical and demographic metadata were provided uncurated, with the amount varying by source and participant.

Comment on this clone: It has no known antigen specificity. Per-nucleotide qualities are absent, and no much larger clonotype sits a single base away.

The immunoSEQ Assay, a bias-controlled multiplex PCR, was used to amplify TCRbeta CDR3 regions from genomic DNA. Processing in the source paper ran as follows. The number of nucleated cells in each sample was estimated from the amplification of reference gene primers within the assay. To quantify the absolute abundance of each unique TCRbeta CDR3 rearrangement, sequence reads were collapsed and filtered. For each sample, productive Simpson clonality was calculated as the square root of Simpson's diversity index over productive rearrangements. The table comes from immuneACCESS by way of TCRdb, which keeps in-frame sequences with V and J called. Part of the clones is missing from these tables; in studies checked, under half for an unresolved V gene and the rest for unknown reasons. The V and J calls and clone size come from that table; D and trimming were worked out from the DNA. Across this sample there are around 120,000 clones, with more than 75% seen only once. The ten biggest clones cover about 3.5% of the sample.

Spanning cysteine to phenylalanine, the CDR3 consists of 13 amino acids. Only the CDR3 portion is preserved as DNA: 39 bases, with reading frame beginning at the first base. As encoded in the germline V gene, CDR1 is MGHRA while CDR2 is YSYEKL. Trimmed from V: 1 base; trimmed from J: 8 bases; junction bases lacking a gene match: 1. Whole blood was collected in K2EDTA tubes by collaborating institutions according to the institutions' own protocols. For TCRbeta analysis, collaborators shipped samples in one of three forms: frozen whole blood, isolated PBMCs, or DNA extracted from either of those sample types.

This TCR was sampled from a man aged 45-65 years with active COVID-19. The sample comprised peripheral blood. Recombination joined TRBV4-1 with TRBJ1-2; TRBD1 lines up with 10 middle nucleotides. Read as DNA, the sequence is TGCGCCAGCAGCCAAGGGGACAGGGGCGGCTACACCTTC. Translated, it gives CASSQGDRGGYTF.